Given below is one TCR beta chain in context. In the study's own analysis: Amplification from reference gene primers served as the basis for estimated nucleated cell counts. Sequenced by immunoSEQ multiplex PCR; TCRdb stores in-frame clones only, minus some. D and trimming come from the DNA, and the V and J calls and clone size come from that table. The sample has 35,000 to 45,000 clones, approximately 94% seen once. This sample was taken from a study of blood T cell repertoires in COVID-19. Study as a whole: Researchers got acute and convalescent COVID-19 samples from the United States, Italy and Spain. The analysed material was cDNA or gDNA that came from T cells, B-cell-depleted T cells, or PBMCs.

Seattle-derived patients entered the study during active infection and were followed longitudinally. This CDR3 contains 15 residues. Germline loops: CDR1 MNHEY, CDR2 SVGEGT. Trimming removed 2 bases from V and 5 bases from J; junction bases left unmatched: 6. This receptor was obtained from a man in his fifties or sixties with COVID-19, enrolled during active disease. The sequenced material came from peripheral blood. The V call is TRBV6-2 or TRBV6-3, the J call TRBJ1-5, with TRBD1 matching 7 bases. CDR3 nucleotides: TGTGCCAGCAGTTACCCGGGGACAGCCGATCAGCCCCAGCATTTT. It is translated as CASSYPGTADQPQHF.